Listed here are 5 T cell receptor beta chains from one sample, sequenced in a study of radiation and T cells in renal cell carcinoma. The assay was immunoSEQ multiplex PCR, and TCRdb's table has in-frame clones only and misses some. The sample has fewer than 200,000 clones, approximately 90% seen once. The time point was: blood 4 weeks post-SBRT, at nephrectomy. Treatment of the sample: 15 Gy SBRT to primary tumor, nephrectomy 4 weeks later. The specimen was blood, collected from a patient whose treatment included radiotherapy and nephrectomy. The receptors come from a woman aged 50 to 60 with renal cell carcinoma.

The chain joins TRBV6-1 to TRBJ2-7; no clear D gene. Germline CDR1 is MNHNS and CDR2 is SASEGT. The V gene lost 6 bases and the J gene lost 4 bases, with 13 bases spanning the gap. The CDR3 runs 13 residues. Written as DNA, the CDR3 is TGTGCCAGCAGCGCCGTGATAGCTTACGAGCAGTACTTC. Translated: CASSAVIAYEQYF.

The chain recombines TRBV7-2 with TRBJ2-5; 15 nucleotides line up with TRBD2. Trimming removed 5 bases from V and 3 bases from J; junction bases left unmatched: 1. This CDR3 spans 15 amino acids. Germline CDR1 reads SGHTA; CDR2 reads FQGNSA. CDR3 sequence: CASSRTSGGEETQYF. The CDR3 bases are TGTGCCAGCAGCCGGACTAGCGGGGGGGAAGAGACCCAGTACTTC.

The J gene is TRBJ1-4, the V gene TRBV30; D is unresolved. This CDR3 is 14 amino acids long. CDR1 and CDR2 (germline): GTSNPN, SVGIG (reference sequence). Trimming left V 4 bases short and J 6 bases short, with 15 bases between. The CDR3 loop is CAWNGLSWDEKLFF. The CDR3 DNA reads as TGTGCCTGGAATGGACTTTCATGGGATGAAAAACTGTTTTTT.

The chain combines TRBV7-9 with TRBJ1-2; TRBD1 aligns across 9 bases. The V segment lost 4 bases and the J segment 4 bases; nucleotides outside the gene matches: 10. CDR1 is SEHNR and CDR2 is FQNEAQ in the germline V gene (reference sequence). The CDR3 extends over 16 amino acids. The CDR3 bases are TGTGCCAGCAGCTCGTCCGGACAGGGGCTTATCTATGGCTACACCTTC. Its translation is CASSSSGQGLIYGYTF.

The chain links TRBV9 to TRBJ2-2, with 9 bases lining up with TRBD2. This CDR3 has 17 amino acids. The germline CDR1 and CDR2 sequences are SGDLS and YYNGEE. Trimming removed 1 base from V and 4 bases from J; junction bases left unmatched: 8. The CDR3 protein is CASSVSAGGPSTGELFF. CDR3 nucleotides: TGTGCCAGCAGCGTATCTGCGGGGGGGCCGTCCACCGGGGAGCTGTTTTTT. Together with reference TRBV9 and TRBJ2-2, the CDR3 gives the full variable domain: DSGVTQTPKHLITATGQRVTLRCSPRSGDLSVYWYQQSLDQGLQFLIQYYNGEERAKGNILERFSAQQFPDLHSELNLSSLELGDSALYFCASSVSAGGPSTGELFFGEGSRLTVL.